Listed below are T cell receptor beta chains from one sample, sequenced in a study of early T cells in non-severe SARS-CoV-2 infection. TCRdb processed the 5' RACE reads anew with MiXCR; each CDR3 protein has one entry. Of roughly 51,000 distinct CDR3 sequences listed, roughly 7.8% are singletons. The sequencing here drew on whole blood, taken at baseline. Every receptor here comes from an adult who was a healthcare worker with PCR-confirmed SARS-CoV-2 infection or an uninfected control (not recorded which). Both conserved end residues are part of each CDR3. The order of the fields is V gene, clone size, J gene, D gene, CDR3 DNA, CDR3 protein. A D gene is named only where the DNA matches it firmly. Size is stated for part of the rows, as once, few or many counts, or as a class when the clone is expanded.

>TRBV20-1|.|TRBJ2-7|TRBD2
TGCAGTGCTAGCTCAGCGGGAGATACAGGGAGCTCCTACGAGCAGTACTTC
CSASSAGDTGSSYEQYF
>TRBV20-1|many|TRBJ1-5|TRBD1
TGCAGTGCTTATGGACAGGTGAATCAGCCCCAGCATTTT
CSAYGQVNQPQHF
>TRBV5-1|many|TRBJ2-5|.
TGCGCCAGCAGCTTGACCCAAAACCAAGAGACCCAGTACTTC
CASSLTQNQETQYF
>TRBV14|many|TRBJ2-7|.
TGTGCCAGCAGGGCACGGGGCAGCACCTCCTACGAGCAGTACTTC
CASRARGSTSYEQYF
>TRBV4-1|few|TRBJ2-7|TRBD1
TGCGCCAGCAGCCATACCATGGTGACAGGGGCGTCCCGCGAGCAGTACTTC
CASSHTMVTGASREQYF
>TRBV6-5|few|TRBJ2-5|.
TGTGCCAGCAGCTCAGGGGAGGAGACCCAGTACTTC
CASSSGEETQYF
>TRBV4-2|.|TRBJ2-3|TRBD2
TGTGCCAGCAGCCTCTATAGCGGGACCCCCGAGGATACGCAGTATTTT
CASSLYSGTPEDTQYF
>TRBV6-6|many|TRBJ2-7|TRBD2
TGTGCCAGCCAGAGACTAGCGGGGGGAGGGCCTACCTACGAGCAGTACTTC
CASQRLAGGGPTYEQYF
>TRBV28|many|TRBJ2-1|TRBD2
TGTGCCAGCAGTTTGGGACTAACCTACAATGAGCAGTTCTTC
CASSLGLTYNEQFF
>TRBV15|few|TRBJ2-7|TRBD2
TGTGCCACCAGCAGAAGGCTAGCGGGAGGGACCTCCTACGAGCAGTACTTC
CATSRRLAGGTSYEQYF
>TRBV28|.|TRBJ2-1|TRBD2
TGTGCCAGCAGTAAACTAGCGGGAGGCCGAAACAATGAGCAGTTCTTC
CASSKLAGGRNNEQFF
>TRBV29-1|many|TRBJ2-5|.
TGCAGCGTTGTTTTCCTCTGGCAAGAGACCCAGTACTTC
CSVVFLWQETQYF
>TRBV11-2|.|TRBJ2-2|.
TGTGCCAGCAGCCGGATAACAGGGGACTGGACCGGGGAGCTGTTTTTT
CASSRITGDWTGELFF
>TRBV5-6|.|TRBJ2-7|.
TGTGCCAGCACCACAACCCCGGGCCTTTTAGCCTACGAGCAGTACTTC
CASTTTPGLLAYEQYF
>TRBV20-1|.|TRBJ1-1|.
TGCAGTGCGGGTTCCGCGGAAATGAACACTGAAGCTTTCTTT
CSAGSAEMNTEAFF
>TRBV28|.|TRBJ2-5|TRBD1
TGTGCCAGCAGTTCAGCCGGACAGGGCCAAGAGACCCAGTACTTC
CASSSAGQGQETQYF
>TRBV29-1|many|TRBJ2-7|TRBD1
TGCAGCGTCGACGACAGGGGGCGTTCCGAGCAGTACTTC
CSVDDRGRSEQYF
>TRBV2|.|TRBJ2-1|TRBD2
TGTGCCAGCAGTTTCGTTAGCGGGAGTTACGAGCAGTTCTTC
CASSFVSGSYEQFF
>TRBV25-1|many|TRBJ1-6|.
TGTGCCAGCAGTGACCAGGGTCGGAATTCACCCCTCCACTTT
CASSDQGRNSPLHF
>TRBV20-1|many|TRBJ1-1|.
TGCAGTGCTAGAGGGGGACAAGATAACACTGAAGCTTTCTTT
CSARGGQDNTEAFF
>TRBV4-1|few|TRBJ2-7|.
TGCGCCAGCAGCCAAGACCAGCGGACCCTCTCCTACGAGCAGTACTTC
CASSQDQRTLSYEQYF
>TRBV29-1|few|TRBJ1-1|.
TGCAGCGCCGACCGAGACCTGGGCAGCACTGAAGCTTTCTTT
CSADRDLGSTEAFF
>TRBV7-6|.|TRBJ2-7|TRBD1
TGTGCCAGCAGCTTAGCCGGGACAGCCTCCTACGAGCAGTACTTC
CASSLAGTASYEQYF
>TRBV3-1|.|TRBJ2-4|TRBD2
TGTGCCAGCAGCCAACGAGGACGGGGGGAAAACATTCAGTACTTC
CASSQRGRGENIQYF
>TRBV18|few|TRBJ2-3|TRBD2
TGTGCCAGCTCACCGGCGGAACTAGCGGGAGGGCCCCAATCGGGAAATACGCAGTATTTT
CASSPAELAGGPQSGNTQYF
>TRBV12-3/TRBV12-4|few|TRBJ2-7|.
TGTGCCAGCAGTCCCTCGAGTTGGGAGCAGTACTTC
CASSPSSWEQYF
>TRBV28|.|TRBJ1-5|TRBD1
TGTGCCAGTAGACCGGGACAGGGGGCGAGGCAGCCCCAGCATTTT
CASRPGQGARQPQHF
>TRBV29-1|.|TRBJ1-1|.
TGCAGCGTTGAAATAACAGCTAACACTGAAGCTTTCTTT
CSVEITANTEAFF
>TRBV30|.|TRBJ2-1|TRBD1
TGTGCCCAATTAGGGGACAGGGTATTGGAGCAGTTCTTC
CAQLGDRVLEQFF
>TRBV12-3/TRBV12-4|many|TRBJ1-5|.
TGTGCCAGCAGTCCTGGGGAGAATCAGCCCCAGCATTTT
CASSPGENQPQHF
>TRBV28|few|TRBJ1-5|.
TGTGCCAGCATTCTCGATCAGGGGCTGGCCAATCAGCCCCAGCATTTT
CASILDQGLANQPQHF
>TRBV29-1|many|TRBJ1-1|TRBD1
TGCAGCGTTGAGGATAGGACAGGTGAAGCTTTCTTT
CSVEDRTGEAFF
>TRBV7-2|few|TRBJ1-4|.
TGTGCCAGCAGCTTACAAGGACCCACTCGGGAAAAACTGTTTTTT
CASSLQGPTREKLFF
>TRBV6-6|.|TRBJ2-2|.
TGTGCCAGCAGTTACCTGGCCGGGGAGCTGTTTTTT
CASSYLAGELFF
>TRBV7-9|few|TRBJ2-1|TRBD2
TGTGCCAGCAGCCCAAAAGGTCTAGCGGGAGTCGGCAATGAGCAGTTCTTC
CASSPKGLAGVGNEQFF
>TRBV6-2/TRBV6-3|.|TRBJ2-2|TRBD2
TGTGCCATCCGAGCGGGAGGGCCGTTTGACACCGGGGAGCTGTTTTTT
CAIRAGGPFDTGELFF
>TRBV2|many|TRBJ2-1|.
TGTGCCAGCAGTGATTGGGGAGACCTTCCCAACTACAATGAGCAGTTCTTC
CASSDWGDLPNYNEQFF
>TRBV7-6|.|TRBJ1-4|TRBD1
TGTGCCAGCAGCCCAGGACAGGAGGGAAAACTGTTTTTT
CASSPGQEGKLFF
>TRBV24-1|few|TRBJ2-5|TRBD1
TGTGCCACCAGTGATCCCAAACAGGGGATTAGCCAAGAGACCCAGTACTTC
CATSDPKQGISQETQYF
>TRBV5-1|many|TRBJ2-1|TRBD1
TGCGCCAGCAGACTCCCGGGACAGAGAATCAATGAGCAGTTCTTC
CASRLPGQRINEQFF